The clone carrying this TCR beta chain showed up many times. These data belong to a study of T cells in Graves' hyperthyroidism and ophthalmopathy. Template material for amplifying TCR beta CDR3 regions consisted of RNA transcripts. HTBI primers drove first-round RT-PCR of the TCR CDR3. From the multiplex PCR reads, TCRdb called clonotypes with MiXCR, one entry per CDR3 protein. The sample yields approximately 590,000 distinct CDR3 sequences, less than 20% seen once. The sample taken for sequencing was blood. The sequence derives from a woman aged 25 to 45 with Graves' hyperthyroidism.

Written as DNA, the CDR3 is TGCGCCAGCAGCACCTCACAGGGGAACACTGAAGCTTTCTTT. This codes for CASSTSQGNTEAFF. The rearrangement joins TRBV5-1 to TRBJ1-1; D is perhaps TRBD1 (6 bases). The CDR3 contains 14 residues. Germline V gene data show CDR1 as SGHRS and CDR2 as YFSETQ. Trimming took 4 bases from V and 1 from J, leaving 11 bases between them.